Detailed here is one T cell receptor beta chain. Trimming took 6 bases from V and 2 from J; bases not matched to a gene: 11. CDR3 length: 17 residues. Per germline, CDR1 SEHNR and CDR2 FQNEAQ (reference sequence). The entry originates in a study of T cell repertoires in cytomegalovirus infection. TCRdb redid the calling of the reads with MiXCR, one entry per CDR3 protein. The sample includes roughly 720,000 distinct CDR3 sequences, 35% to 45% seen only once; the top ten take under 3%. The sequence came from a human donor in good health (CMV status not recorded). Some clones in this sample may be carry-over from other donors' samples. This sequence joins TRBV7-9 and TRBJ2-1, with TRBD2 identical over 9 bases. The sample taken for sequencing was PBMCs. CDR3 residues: CASRAGSGRGAYNEQFF. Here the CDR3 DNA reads TGTGCCAGCAGGGCGGGTAGCGGGAGAGGGGCCTACAATGAGCAGTTCTTC.